The clone carrying this T cell receptor (beta chain) was observed once. The sample is drawn from a study of blood T cell repertoires in COVID-19. Study context: Acute and convalescent COVID-19 samples came from the United States, Italy and Spain. T cells, B-cell-depleted T cells, or PBMCs provided the cDNA or gDNA that served as material.

J was trimmed by 3 bases and V by 4 bases; bases with no gene match: 5. Germline V CDR1 and CDR2: LGHNT, FRNRAP. The CDR3 runs 14 residues. TCRdb's table, derived via immunoSEQ multiplex PCR, lists solely in-frame clones and lacks some. The repertoire holds around 50,000 clones, with around 82% as singletons. The sample taken for sequencing was peripheral blood. This clonotype originated in an elderly woman with acute or convalescent COVID-19. The chain joins TRBV12-5 to TRBJ2-7; 8 bases fit TRBD1. CDR3 sequence (DNA): TGTGCTAGTGGTTCCGGGACAGGTCTCTACGAGCAGTACTTC. Residues: CASGSGTGLYEQYF.